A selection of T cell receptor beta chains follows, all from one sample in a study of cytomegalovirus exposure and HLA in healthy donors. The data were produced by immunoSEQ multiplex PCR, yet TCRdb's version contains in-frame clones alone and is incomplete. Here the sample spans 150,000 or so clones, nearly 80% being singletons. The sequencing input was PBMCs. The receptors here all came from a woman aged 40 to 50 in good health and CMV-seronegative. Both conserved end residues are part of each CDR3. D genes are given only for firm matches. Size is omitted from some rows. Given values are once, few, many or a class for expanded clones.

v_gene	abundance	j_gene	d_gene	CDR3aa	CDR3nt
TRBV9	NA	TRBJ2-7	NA	CASSVGADSYEQYF	TGTGCCAGCAGCGTAGGCGCGGATTCCTACGAGCAGTACTTC
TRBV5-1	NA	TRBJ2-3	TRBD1	CASSDRDRFTDTQYF	TGCGCCAGCAGCGACCGGGACAGGTTCACAGATACGCAGTATTTT
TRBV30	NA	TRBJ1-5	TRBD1	CAWRDRDNQPQHF	TGTGCCTGGCGGGACAGAGACAATCAGCCCCAGCATTTT
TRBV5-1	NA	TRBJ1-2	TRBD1	CASSLVVTGRYGYTF	TGCGCCAGCAGCTTGGTGGTGACAGGGCGGTATGGCTACACCTTC
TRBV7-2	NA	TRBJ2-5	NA	CASSLNRQETQYF	TGTGCCAGCAGCTTAAACAGACAAGAGACCCAGTACTTC
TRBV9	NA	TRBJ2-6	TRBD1	CASRDSLSGANVLTF	TGTGCCTCCCGGGACAGCCTCTCTGGGGCCAACGTCCTGACTTTC
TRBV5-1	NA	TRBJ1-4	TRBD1	CASSLGQGGEKLFF	TGCGCCAGCAGCTTGGGACAGGGGGGGGAAAAACTGTTTTTT
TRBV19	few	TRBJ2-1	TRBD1	CASNDRGSGNEQFF	TGTGCCAGTAACGACAGGGGGAGTGGCAATGAGCAGTTCTTC
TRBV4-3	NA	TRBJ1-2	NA	CASSQDQRDLTF	TGCGCCAGCAGCCAAGATCAGCGAGATCTAACCTTC
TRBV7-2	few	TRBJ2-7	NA	CASSPPGFYEQYF	TGTGCCAGCAGCCCCCCGGGTTTCTACGAGCAGTACTTC
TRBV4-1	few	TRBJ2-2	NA	CASSQGGLEVGELFF	TGCGCCAGCAGCCAAGGCGGGCTAGAAGTCGGGGAGCTGTTTTTT
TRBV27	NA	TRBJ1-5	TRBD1	CASSRTGHQPQHF	TGTGCCAGCAGCCGGACAGGGCATCAGCCCCAGCATTTT
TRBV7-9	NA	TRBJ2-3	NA	CASSLQGGGLSTDTQYF	TGTGCCAGCAGCTTACAAGGGGGGGGGCTTTCCACAGATACGCAGTATTTT
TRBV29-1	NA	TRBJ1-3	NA	CSVEGGAASGNTIYF	TGCAGCGTTGAAGGGGGAGCCGCCTCTGGAAACACCATATATTTT
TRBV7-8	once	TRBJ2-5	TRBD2	CASSLELSSGETQYF	TGTGCCAGCAGCTTAGAGCTATCTAGCGGAGAGACCCAGTACTTC
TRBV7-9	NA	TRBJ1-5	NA	CASSFGFQPQHF	TGTGCCAGCAGTTTCGGGTTTCAGCCCCAGCATTTT
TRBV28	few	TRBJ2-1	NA	CASSLGLSGYNEQFF	TGTGCCAGCAGTCTGGGATTGAGCGGCTACAATGAGCAGTTCTTC
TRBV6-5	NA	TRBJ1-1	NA	CASHRQRNTEAFF	TGTGCCAGCCACCGACAGAGGAACACTGAAGCTTTCTTT
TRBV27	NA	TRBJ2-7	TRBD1	CASSWLKTGGFYEQYF	TGTGCCAGCAGTTGGTTAAAGACAGGGGGCTTCTACGAGCAGTACTTC
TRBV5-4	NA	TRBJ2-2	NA	CASSLDVAGELFF	TGTGCCAGCAGCTTGGATGTCGCCGGGGAGCTGTTTTTT
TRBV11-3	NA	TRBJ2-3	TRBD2	CASSRSEVKRGAADTQYF	TGTGCCAGCAGCCGAAGCGAAGTTAAGCGGGGGGCGGCAGATACGCAGTATTTT
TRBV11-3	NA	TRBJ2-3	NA	CASREGGYTDTQYF	TGTGCCAGCAGAGAAGGAGGGTACACAGATACGCAGTATTTT
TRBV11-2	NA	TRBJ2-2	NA	CASSPRQPTGELFF	TGTGCCAGCAGCCCCCGACAGCCCACCGGGGAGCTGTTTTTT
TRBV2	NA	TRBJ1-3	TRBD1	CASSDGTAGNTIYF	TGTGCCAGCAGTGACGGGACAGCCGGAAACACCATATATTTT
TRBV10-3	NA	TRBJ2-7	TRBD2	CAIMMASGQYEQYF	TGTGCCATCATGATGGCTAGCGGGCAATACGAGCAGTACTTC
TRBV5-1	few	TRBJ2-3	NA	CASSLDAGAFLDTQYF	TGCGCCAGCAGCTTGGATGCGGGGGCCTTCTTAGATACGCAGTATTTT
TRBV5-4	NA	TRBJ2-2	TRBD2	CASSRTSGNTGELFF	TGTGCCAGCAGCAGGACTAGCGGGAATACCGGGGAGCTGTTTTTT
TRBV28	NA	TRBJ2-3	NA	CASSSSRVGADTQYF	TGTGCCAGCAGTTCATCGAGGGTTGGGGCAGATACGCAGTATTTT
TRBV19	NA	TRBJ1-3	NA	CASSIDAGPGANTIYF	TGTGCCAGTAGTATCGACGCGGGTCCGGGAGCGAACACCATATATTTT
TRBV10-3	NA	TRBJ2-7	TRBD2	CAISDQREAYEQYF	TGTGCCATCAGTGACCAGCGGGAGGCCTACGAGCAGTACTTC
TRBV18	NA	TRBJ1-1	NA	CASSSQNGGTEAFF	TGTGCCAGCTCAAGCCAAAACGGAGGCACTGAAGCTTTCTTT
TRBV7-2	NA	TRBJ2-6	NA	CASSLGSRSANVLTF	TGTGCCAGCAGCTTAGGGTCCAGGTCGGCCAACGTCCTGACTTTC